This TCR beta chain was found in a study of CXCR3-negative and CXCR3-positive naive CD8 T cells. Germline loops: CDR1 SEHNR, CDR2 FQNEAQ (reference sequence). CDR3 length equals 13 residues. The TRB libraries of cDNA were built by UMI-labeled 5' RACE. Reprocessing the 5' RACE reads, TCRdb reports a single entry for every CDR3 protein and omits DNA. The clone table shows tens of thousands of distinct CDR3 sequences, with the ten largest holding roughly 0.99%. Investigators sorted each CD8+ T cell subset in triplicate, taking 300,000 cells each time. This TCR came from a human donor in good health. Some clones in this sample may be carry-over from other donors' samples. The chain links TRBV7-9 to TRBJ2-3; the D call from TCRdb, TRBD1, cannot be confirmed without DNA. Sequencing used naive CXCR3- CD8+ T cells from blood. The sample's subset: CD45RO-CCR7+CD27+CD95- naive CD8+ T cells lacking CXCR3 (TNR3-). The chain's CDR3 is CASSLDPDSTQYF. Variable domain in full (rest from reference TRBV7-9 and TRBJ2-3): DTGVSQNPRHKITKRGQNVTFRCDPISEHNRLYWYRQTLGQGPEFLTYFQNEAQLEKSRLLSDRFSAERPKGSFSTLEIQRTEQGDSAMYLCASSLDPDSTQYFGPGTRLTVL.